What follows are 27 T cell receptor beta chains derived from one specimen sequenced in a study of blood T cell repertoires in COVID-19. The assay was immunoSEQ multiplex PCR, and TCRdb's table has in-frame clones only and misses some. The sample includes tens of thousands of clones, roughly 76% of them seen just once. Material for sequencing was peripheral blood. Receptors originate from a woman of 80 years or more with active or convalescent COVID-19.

CDR3 DNA sequence: TGTGCCACCAAGAGGGACACTGAAGCTTTCTTT. Protein product: CATKRDTEAFF. This sequence joins TRBV6-6 and TRBJ1-1; D is unresolved. Germline CDR1 reads MNHNY; CDR2 reads SVGAGI (reference sequence). With 10 bases removed from V and 3 bases from J, the gap between germline ends came to 9 bases. The CDR3 runs to 11 residues.

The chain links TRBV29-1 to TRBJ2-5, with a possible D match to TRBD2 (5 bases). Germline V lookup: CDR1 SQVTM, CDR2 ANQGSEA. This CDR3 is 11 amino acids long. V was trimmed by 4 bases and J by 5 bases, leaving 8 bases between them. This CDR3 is CSVAGGETQYF. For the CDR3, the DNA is TGCAGCGTTGCGGGCGGGGAGACCCAGTACTTC.

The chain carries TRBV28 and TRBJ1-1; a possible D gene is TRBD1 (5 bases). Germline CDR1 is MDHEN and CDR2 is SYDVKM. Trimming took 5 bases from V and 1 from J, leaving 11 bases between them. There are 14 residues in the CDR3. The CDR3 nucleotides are TGTGCCAGCAGTAGACACACAGGGAACACTGAAGCTTTCTTT. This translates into CASSRHTGNTEAFF.

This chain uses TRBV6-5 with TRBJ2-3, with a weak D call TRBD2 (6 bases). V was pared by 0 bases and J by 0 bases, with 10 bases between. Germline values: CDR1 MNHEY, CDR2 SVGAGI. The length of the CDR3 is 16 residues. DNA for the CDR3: TGTGCCAGCAGTTACTCTAGCGGCCTTAGCACAGATACGCAGTATTTT. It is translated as CASSYSSGLSTDTQYF.

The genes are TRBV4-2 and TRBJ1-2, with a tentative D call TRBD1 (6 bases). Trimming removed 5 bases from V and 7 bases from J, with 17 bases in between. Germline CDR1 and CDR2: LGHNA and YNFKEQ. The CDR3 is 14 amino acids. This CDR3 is CASSSQRGAGGYTF. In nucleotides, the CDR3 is TGTGCCAGCAGCTCACAACGGGGGGCGGGTGGCTACACCTTC.

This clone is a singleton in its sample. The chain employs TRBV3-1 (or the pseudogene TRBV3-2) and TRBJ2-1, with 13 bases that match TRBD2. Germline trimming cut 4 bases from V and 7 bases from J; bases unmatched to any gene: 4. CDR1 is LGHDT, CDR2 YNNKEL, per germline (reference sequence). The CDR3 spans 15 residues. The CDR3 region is CASSPPGLAGNEQFF. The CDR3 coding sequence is TGTGCCAGCAGCCCACCGGGACTAGCGGGGAATGAGCAGTTCTTC.

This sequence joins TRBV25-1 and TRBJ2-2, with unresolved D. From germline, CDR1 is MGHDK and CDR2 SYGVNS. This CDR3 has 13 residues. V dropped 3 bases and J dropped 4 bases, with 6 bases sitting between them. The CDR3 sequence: CASSDSFTGELFF. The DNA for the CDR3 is TGTGCCAGCAGTGATTCTTTCACCGGGGAGCTGTTTTTT.

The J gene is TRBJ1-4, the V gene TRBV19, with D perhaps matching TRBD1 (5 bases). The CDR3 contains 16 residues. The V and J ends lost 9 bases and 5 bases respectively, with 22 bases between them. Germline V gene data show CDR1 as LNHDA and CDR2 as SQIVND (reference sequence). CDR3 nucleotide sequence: TGTGCCAGCTGGAACCGCGGTCGGGGGGTAAATGAAAAACTGTTTTTT. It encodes CASWNRGRGVNEKLFF.

Here the CDR3 reads CASSLTHSGANVLTF. The CDR3 DNA reads TGTGCCAGCAGCTTGACTCACTCTGGGGCCAACGTCCTGACTTTC. The rearrangement links TRBV5-4 to TRBJ2-6; D remains ambiguous. Trimming took 1 base from V and 0 from J, leaving 5 bases between them. In germline, CDR1 is SGHNT, CDR2 YYREEE (reference sequence). The CDR3 totals 15 residues.

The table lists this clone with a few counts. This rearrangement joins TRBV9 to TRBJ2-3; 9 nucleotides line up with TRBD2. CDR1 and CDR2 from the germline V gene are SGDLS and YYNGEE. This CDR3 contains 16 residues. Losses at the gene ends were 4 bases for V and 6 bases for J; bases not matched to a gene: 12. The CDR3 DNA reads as TGTGCCAGCAGCTTATTAGCGGGGGAAATTGGGGATACGCAGTATTTT. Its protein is CASSLLAGEIGDTQYF.

The CDR3, as DNA: TGTGCCAGCCAGATGGTGTTGGGCGGCACAGATACGCAGTATTTT. It encodes CASQMVLGGTDTQYF. This sequence joins TRBV5-5 and TRBJ2-3; D gene uncertain. Deletions cut 7 bases from V and 1 base from J, with 16 bases between. Germline V gene data show CDR1 as SGHKS and CDR2 as YYEKEE (reference sequence). The CDR3 is 15 amino acids.

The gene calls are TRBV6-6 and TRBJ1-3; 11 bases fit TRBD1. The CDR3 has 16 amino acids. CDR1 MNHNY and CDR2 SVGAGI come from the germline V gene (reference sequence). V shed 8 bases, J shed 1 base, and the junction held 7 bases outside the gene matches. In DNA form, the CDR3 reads TGTGCCAGCCCCAAGGGACAGGGGGTTTCTGGAAACACCATATATTTT. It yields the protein CASPKGQGVSGNTIYF.

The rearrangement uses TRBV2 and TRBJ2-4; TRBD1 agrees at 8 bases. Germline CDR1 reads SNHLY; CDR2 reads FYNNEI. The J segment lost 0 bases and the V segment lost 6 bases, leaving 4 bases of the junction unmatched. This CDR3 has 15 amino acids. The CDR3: CASRDRGLAKNIQYF. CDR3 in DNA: TGTGCCAGCAGAGACAGGGGTCTAGCCAAAAACATTCAGTACTTC.

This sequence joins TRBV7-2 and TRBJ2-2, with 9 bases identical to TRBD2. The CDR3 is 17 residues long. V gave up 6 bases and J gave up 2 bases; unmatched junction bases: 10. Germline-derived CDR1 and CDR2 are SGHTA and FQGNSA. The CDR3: CASRWASGGTNTGELFF. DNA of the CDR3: TGTGCCAGCAGGTGGGCCAGCGGGGGGACCAACACCGGGGAGCTGTTTTTT.

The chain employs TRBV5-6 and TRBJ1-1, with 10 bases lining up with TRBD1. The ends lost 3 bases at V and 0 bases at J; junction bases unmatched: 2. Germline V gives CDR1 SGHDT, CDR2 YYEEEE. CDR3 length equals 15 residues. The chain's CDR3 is CASSYGQGVNTEAFF. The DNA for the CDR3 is TGTGCCAGCAGCTATGGACAGGGGGTGAACACTGAAGCTTTCTTT.

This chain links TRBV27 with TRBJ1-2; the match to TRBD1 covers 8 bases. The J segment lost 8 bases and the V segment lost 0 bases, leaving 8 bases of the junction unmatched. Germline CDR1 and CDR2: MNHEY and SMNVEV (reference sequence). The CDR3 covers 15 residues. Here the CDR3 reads CASSLSGGQGRGYTF. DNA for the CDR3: TGTGCCAGCAGTTTATCCGGTGGACAGGGTAGGGGCTACACCTTC.

The CDR3 nucleotides are TGCGCCAGCAGCCAAGATTGGGGGAGGGGTAACACTGAAGCTTTCTTT. Amino acid sequence: CASSQDWGRGNTEAFF. This chain connects TRBV4-3 to TRBJ1-1; maybe TRBD1 (5 bases). V shed 0 bases and J shed 2 bases, with 13 bases lying between them. Germline V CDR1 and CDR2: LGHNA, YSLEER. CDR3 length equals 16 residues.

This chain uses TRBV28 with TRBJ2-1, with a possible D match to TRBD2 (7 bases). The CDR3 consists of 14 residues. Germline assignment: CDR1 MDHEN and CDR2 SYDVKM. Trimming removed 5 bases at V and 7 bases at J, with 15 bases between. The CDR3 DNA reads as TGTGCCAGCAGTCCCCGCCGGGGGGCAAATGAGCAGTTCTTC. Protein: CASSPRRGANEQFF.

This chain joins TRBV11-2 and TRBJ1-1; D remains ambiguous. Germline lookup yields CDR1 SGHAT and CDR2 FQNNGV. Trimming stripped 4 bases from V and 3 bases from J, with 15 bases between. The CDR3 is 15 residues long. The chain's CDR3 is CASSSFGVGDTEAFF. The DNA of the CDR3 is TGTGCCAGCAGCTCTTTCGGCGTAGGAGACACTGAAGCTTTCTTT. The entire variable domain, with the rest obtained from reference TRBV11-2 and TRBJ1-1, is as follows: EAGVAQSPRYKIIEKRQSVAFWCNPISGHATLYWYQQILGQGPKLLIQFQNNGVVDDSQLPKDRFSAERLKGVDSTLKIQPAKLEDSAVYLCASSSFGVGDTEAFFGQGTRLTVV.

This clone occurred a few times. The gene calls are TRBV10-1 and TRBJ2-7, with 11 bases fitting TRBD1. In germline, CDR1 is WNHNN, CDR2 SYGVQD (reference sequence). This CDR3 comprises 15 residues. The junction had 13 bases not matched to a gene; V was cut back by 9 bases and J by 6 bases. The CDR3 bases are TGCGCCAGTTTAATCGGACAGGGGGCCAACTGCGAGCAGTACTTC. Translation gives CASLIGQGANCEQYF.

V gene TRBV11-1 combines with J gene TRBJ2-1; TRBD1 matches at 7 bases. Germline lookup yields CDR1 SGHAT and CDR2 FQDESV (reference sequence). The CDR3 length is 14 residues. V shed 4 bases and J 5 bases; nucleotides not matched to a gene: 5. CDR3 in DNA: TGTGCCAGCAGCTCAGGACAGGTTAACAATGAGCAGTTCTTC. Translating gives CASSSGQVNNEQFF. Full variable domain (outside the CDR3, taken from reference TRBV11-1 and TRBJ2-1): EAEVAQSPRYKITEKSQAVAFWCDPISGHATLYWYRQILGQGPELLVQFQDESVVDDSQLPKDRFSAERLKGVDSTLKIQPAELGDSAMYLCASSSGQVNNEQFFGPGTRLTVL.

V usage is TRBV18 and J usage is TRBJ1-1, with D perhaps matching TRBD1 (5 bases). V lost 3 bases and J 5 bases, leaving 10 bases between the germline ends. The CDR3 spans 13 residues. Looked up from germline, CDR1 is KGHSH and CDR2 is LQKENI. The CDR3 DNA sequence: TGTGCCAGCTCACCCGGGGGATGGACTGAAGCTTTCTTT. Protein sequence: CASSPGGWTEAFF. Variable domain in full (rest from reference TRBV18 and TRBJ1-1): NAGVMQNPRHLVRRRGQEARLRCSPMKGHSHVYWYRQLPEEGLKFMVYLQKENIIDESGMPKERFSAEFPKEGPSILRIQQVVRGDSAAYFCASSPGGWTEAFFGQGTRLTVV.

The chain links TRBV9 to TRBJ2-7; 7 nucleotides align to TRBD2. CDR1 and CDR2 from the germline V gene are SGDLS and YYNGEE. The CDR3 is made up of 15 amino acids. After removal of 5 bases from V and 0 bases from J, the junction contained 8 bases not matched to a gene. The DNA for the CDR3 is TGTGCCAGCAGTCAAGCTAGCGGTTTCTCCTACGAGCAGTACTTC. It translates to CASSQASGFSYEQYF.

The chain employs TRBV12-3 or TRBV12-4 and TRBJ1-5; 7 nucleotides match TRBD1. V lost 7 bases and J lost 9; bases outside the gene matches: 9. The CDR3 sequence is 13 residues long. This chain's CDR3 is CASTDRVGLPQHF. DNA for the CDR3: TGTGCCAGCACCGACAGGGTAGGGTTGCCCCAGCATTTT.

CDR3 bases: TGTGCCACCAGTGAGGGGCGACGGACCCAAGAGACCCAGTACTTC. The encoded protein is CATSEGRRTQETQYF. V and J are TRBV24-1 and TRBJ2-5; possible D gene TRBD1, 5 bases. The germline V gene encodes CDR1 KGHDR and CDR2 SFDVKD. Trimming took off 4 bases at V and 1 base at J, with 12 bases between the two ends. The CDR3 is made up of 15 amino acids.

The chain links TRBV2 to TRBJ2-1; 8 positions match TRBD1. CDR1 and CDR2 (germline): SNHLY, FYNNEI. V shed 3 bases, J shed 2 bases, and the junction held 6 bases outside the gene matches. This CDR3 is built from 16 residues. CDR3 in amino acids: CASSEMTGATYNEQFF. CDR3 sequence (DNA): TGTGCCAGCAGTGAGATGACAGGGGCGACCTACAATGAGCAGTTCTTC.

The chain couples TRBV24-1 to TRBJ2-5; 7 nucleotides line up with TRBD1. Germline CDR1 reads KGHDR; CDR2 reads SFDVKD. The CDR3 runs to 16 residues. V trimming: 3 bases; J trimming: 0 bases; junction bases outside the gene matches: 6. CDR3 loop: CATSDGPDRYQETQYF. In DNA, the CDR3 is TGTGCCACCAGTGATGGCCCGGACAGGTACCAAGAGACCCAGTACTTC.